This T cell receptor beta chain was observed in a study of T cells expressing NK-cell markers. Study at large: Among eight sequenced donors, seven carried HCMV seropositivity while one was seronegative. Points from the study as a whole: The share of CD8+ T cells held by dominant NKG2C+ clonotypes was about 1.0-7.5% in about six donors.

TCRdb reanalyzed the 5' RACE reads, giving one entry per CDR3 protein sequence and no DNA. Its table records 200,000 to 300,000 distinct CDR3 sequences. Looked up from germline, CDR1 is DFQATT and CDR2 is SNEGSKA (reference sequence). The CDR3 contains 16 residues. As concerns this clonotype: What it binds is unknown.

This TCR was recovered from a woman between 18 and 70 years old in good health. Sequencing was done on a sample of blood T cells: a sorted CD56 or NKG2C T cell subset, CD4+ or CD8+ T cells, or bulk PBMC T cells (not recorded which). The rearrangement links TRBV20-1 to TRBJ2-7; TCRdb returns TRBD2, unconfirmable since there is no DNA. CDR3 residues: CSARDALAGDSYEQYF.